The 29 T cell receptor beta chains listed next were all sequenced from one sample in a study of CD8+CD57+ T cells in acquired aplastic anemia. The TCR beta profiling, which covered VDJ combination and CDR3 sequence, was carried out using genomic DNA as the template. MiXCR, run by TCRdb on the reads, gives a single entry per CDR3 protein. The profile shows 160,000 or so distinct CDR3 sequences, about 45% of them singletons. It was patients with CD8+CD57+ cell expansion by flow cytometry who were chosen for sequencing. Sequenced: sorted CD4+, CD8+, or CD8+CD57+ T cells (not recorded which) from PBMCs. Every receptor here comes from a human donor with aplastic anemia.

The CDR3, as DNA: TGTGCCACCAGTGCTCCTGTTGCGGGGTTAAGCACAGATACGCAGTATTTT. As protein: CATSAPVAGLSTDTQYF. The chain has TRBV24-1 and TRBJ2-3; possibly TRBD2 for D (6 bases). Germline V lookup: CDR1 KGHDR, CDR2 SFDVKD. The CDR3 is 17 residues long. Trimming removed 5 bases at V and 0 bases at J, with 17 bases between.

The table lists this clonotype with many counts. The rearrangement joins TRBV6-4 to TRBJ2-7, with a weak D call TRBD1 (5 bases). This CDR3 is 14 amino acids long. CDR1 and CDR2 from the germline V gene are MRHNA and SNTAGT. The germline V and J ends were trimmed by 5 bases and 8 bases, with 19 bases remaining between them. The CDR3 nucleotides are TGTGCCAGCAGTCGATCGCCCGATGCAGGGCAGCAGTACTTC. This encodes CASSRSPDAGQQYF.

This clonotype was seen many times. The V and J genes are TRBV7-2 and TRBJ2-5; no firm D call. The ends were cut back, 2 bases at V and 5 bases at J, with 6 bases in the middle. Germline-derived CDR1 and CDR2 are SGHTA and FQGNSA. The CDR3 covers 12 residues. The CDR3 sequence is CASSLSRETQYF. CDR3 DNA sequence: TGTGCCAGCAGCTTATCTCGCGAGACCCAGTACTTC.

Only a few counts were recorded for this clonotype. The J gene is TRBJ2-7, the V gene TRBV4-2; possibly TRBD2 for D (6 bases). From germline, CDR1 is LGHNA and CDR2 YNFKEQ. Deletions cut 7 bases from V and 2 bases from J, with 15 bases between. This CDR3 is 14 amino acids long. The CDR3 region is CASTLIGSTYEQYF. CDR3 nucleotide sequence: TGTGCCAGCACCCTTATCGGGAGCACCTACGAGCAGTACTTC.

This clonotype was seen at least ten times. This CDR3 reads CASSPLRRETQYF. CDR3 sequence (DNA): TGTGCCAGCAGCCCCCTGAGGCGGGAGACCCAGTACTTC. This chain joins TRBV3-1 and TRBJ2-5; D is unclear. The CDR3 runs to 13 residues. Trimming removed 4 bases at V and 5 bases at J, with 11 bases between. In germline, CDR1 is LGHDT, CDR2 YNNKEL (reference sequence).

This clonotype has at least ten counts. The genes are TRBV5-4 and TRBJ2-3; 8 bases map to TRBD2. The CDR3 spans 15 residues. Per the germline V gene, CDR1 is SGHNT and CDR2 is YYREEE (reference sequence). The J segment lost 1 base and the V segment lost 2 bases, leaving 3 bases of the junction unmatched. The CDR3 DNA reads TGTGCCAGCAGCTTAGCGGGAGACGGCACAGATACGCAGTATTTT. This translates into CASSLAGDGTDTQYF. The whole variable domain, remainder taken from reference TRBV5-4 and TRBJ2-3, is ETGVTQSPTHLIKTRGQQVTLRCSSQSGHNTVSWYQQALGQGPQFIFQYYREEENGRGNFPPRFSGLQFPNYSSELNVNALELDDSALYLCASSLAGDGTDTQYFGPGTRLTVL.

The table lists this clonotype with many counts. As DNA, the CDR3 is TGTGCCACCAGTGATTTCAGAGAGCCGCACCGGGAGACCCAGTACTTC. Translation: CATSDFREPHRETQYF. The V call is TRBV24-1, the J call TRBJ2-5; D is unresolved. The CDR3 sequence is 16 residues long. Germline values: CDR1 KGHDR, CDR2 SFDVKD. The V end lost 1 base, the J end lost 5 bases, and 16 bases lay between the germline ends.

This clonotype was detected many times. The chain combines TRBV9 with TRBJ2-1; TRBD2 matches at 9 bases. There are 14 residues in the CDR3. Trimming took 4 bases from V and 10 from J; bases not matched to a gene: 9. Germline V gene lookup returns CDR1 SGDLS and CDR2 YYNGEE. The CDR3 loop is CASSPGLAEVEQFF. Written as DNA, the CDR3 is TGTGCCAGCAGCCCGGGACTAGCTGAAGTGGAGCAGTTCTTC.

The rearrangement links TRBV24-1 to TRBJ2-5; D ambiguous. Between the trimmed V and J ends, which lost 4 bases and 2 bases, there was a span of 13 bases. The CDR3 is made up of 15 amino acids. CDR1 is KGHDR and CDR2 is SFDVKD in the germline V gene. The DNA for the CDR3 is TGTGCCACCAGTGAGAGGTCAAGCAATCAAGAGACCCAGTACTTC. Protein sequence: CATSERSSNQETQYF.

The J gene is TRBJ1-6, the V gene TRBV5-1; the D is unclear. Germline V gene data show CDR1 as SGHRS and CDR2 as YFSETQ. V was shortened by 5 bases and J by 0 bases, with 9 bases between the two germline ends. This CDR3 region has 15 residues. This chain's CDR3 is CASREISSYNSPLHF. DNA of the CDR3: TGCGCCAGCAGGGAGATCAGCTCCTATAATTCACCCCTCCACTTT.

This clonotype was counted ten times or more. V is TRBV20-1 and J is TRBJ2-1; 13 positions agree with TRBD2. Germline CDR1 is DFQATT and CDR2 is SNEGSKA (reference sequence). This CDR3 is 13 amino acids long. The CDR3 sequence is CMPLAGGNNEQFF. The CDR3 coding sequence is TGCATGCCACTAGCGGGAGGGAACAATGAGCAGTTCTTC.

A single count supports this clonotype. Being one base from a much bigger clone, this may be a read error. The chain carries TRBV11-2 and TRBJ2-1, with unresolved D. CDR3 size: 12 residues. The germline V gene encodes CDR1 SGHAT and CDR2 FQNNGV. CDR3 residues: CASSLNDNEQSF. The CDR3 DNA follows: TGTGCCAGCAGCTTAAATGACAATGAGCAGTCCTTC.

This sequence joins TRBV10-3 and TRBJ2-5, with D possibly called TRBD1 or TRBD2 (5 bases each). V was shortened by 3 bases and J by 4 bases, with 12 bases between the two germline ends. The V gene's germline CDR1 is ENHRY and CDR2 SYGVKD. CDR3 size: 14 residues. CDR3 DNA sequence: TGTGCCATCAGTGACCCGGGACGTCGAGAGACCCAGTACTTC. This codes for CAISDPGRRETQYF.

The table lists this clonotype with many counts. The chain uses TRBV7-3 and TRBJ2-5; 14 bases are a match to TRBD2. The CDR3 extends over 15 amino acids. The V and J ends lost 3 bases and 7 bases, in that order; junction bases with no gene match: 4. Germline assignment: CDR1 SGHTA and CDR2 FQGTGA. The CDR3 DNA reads TGTGCCAGCAGCTTGGGACTAGCGGGAGACGCGACCCAGTACTTC. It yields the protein CASSLGLAGDATQYF. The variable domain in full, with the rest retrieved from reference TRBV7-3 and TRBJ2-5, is GAGVSQTPSNKVTEKGKYVELRCDPISGHTALYWYRQSLGQGPEFLIYFQGTGAADDSGLPNDRFFAVRPEGSVSTLKIQRTERGDSAVYLCASSLGLAGDATQYFGPGTRLLVL.

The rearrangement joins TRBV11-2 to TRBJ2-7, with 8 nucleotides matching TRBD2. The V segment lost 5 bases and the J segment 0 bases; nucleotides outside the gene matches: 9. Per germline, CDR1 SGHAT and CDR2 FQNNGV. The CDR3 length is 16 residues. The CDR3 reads CASSPLGGDSSYEQYF. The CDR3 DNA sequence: TGTGCCAGCAGCCCCCTCGGGGGGGATAGCTCCTACGAGCAGTACTTC.

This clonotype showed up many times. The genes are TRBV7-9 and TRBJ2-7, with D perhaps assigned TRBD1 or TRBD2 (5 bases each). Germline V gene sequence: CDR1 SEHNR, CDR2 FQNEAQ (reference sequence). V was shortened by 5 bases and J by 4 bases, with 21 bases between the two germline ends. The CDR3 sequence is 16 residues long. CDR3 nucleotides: TGTGCCAGCAGCCGGGCGGGTGGGGCGATCCAATACGAGCAGTACTTC. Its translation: CASSRAGGAIQYEQYF.

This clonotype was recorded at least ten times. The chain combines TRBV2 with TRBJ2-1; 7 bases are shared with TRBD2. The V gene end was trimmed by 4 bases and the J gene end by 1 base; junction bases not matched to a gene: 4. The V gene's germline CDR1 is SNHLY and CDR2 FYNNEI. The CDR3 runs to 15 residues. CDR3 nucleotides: TGTGCCAGCAGTGGCTCTAGCGGATCCTACAATGAGCAGTTCTTC. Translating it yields CASSGSSGSYNEQFF.

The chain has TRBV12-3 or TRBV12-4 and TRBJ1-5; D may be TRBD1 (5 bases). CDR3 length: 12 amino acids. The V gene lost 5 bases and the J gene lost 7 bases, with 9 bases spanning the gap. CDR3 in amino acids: CASSTGGQPQHF. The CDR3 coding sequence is TGTGCCAGCAGTACGGGGGGACAGCCCCAGCATTTT.

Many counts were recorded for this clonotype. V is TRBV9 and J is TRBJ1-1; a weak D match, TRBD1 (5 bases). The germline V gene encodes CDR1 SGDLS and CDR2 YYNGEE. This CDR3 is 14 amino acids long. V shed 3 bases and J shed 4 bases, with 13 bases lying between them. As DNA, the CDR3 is TGTGCCAGCAGCGAGGGGACGGTGGGCACTGAAGCTTTCTTT. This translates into CASSEGTVGTEAFF.

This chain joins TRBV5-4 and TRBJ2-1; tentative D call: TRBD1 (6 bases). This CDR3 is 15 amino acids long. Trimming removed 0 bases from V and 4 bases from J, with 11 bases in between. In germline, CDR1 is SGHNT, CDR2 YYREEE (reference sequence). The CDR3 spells CASSLDRAVYNEQFF. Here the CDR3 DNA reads TGTGCCAGCAGCTTGGACAGGGCTGTGTACAATGAGCAGTTCTTC.

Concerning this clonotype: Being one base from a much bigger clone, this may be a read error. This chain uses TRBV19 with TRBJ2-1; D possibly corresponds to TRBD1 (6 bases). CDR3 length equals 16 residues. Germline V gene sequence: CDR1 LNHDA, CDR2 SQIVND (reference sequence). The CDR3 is CDSSTELGGSYNEQFF. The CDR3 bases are TGTGACAGTAGTACGGAGCTAGGGGGCTCCTACAATGAGCAGTTCTTC.

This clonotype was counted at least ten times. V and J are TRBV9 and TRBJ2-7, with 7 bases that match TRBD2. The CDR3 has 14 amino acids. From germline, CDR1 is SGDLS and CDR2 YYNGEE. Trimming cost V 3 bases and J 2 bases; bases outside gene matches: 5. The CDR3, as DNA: TGTGCCAGCAGCGCCCGGACTAGTACCTACGAGCAGTACTTC. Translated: CASSARTSTYEQYF.

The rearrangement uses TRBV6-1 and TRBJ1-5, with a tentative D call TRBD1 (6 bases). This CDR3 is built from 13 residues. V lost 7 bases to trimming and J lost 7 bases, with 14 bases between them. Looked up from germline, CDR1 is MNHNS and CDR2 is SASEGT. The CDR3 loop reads CASTLGGGQPQHF. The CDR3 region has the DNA TGTGCCAGCACCCTGGGGGGGGGCCAGCCCCAGCATTTT.

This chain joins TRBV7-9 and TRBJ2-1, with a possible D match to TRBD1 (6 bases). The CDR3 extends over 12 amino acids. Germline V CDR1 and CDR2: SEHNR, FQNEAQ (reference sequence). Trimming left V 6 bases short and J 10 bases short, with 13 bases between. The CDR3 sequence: CASRHRVGEQFF. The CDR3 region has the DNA TGTGCCAGCAGGCACAGGGTCGGGGAGCAGTTCTTC.

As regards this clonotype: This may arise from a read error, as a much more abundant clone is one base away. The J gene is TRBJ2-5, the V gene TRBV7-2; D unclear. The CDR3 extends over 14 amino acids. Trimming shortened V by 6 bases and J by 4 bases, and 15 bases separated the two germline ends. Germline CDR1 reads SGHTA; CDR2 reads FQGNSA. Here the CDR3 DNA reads TGTACCAGCAGTCTACAGTGGACCTCAGAGACCCAGTACTTC. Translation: CTSSLQWTSETQYF.

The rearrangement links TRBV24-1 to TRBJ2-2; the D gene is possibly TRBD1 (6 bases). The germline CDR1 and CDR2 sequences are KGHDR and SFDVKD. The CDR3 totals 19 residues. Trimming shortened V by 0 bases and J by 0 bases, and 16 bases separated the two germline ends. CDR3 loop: CATSDLQLGTTTNTGELFF. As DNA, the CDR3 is TGTGCCACCAGTGATTTGCAACTAGGGACAACTACGAACACCGGGGAGCTGTTTTTT.

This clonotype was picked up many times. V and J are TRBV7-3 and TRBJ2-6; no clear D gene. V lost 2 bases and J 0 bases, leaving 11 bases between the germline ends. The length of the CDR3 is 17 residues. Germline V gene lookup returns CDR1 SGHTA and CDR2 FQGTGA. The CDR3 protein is CASSLYGTDSGANVLTF. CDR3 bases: TGTGCCAGCAGCTTATACGGCACGGACTCTGGGGCCAACGTCCTGACTTTC.

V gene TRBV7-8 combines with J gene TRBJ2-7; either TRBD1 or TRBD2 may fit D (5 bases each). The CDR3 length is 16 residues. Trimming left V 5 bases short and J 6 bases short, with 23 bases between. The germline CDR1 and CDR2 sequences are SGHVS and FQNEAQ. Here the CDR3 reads CASSPHAGRGTFEQYF. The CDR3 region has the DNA TGTGCCAGCAGCCCCCACGCAGGACGGGGCACCTTCGAGCAGTACTTC. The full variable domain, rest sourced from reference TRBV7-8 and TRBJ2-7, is GAGVSQSPRYKVAKRGQDVALRCDPISGHVSLFWYQQALGQGPEFLTYFQNEAQLDKSGLPSDRFFAERPEGSVSTLKIQRTQQEDSAVYLCASSPHAGRGTFEQYFGPGTRLTVT.

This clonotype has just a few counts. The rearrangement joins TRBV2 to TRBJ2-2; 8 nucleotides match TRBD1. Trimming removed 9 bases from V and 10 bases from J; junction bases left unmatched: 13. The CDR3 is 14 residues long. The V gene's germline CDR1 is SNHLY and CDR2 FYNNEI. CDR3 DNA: TGTGCCAGTTCGGACAGGGATGTTTCCCCGGAGCTGTTTTTT. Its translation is CASSDRDVSPELFF.